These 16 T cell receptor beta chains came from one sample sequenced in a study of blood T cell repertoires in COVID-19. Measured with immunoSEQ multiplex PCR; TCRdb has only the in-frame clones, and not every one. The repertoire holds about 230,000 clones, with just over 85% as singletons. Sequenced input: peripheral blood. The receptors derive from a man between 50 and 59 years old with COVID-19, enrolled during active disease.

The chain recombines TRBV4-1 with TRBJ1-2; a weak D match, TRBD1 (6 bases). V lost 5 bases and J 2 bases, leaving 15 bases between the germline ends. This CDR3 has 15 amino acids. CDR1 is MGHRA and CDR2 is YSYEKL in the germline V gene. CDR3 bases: TGCGCCAGCAGCGAACAATGGACAGTCAACTATGGCTACACCTTC. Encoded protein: CASSEQWTVNYGYTF.

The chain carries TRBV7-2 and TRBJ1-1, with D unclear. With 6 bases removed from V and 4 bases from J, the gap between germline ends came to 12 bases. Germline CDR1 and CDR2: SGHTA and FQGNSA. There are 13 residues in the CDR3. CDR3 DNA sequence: TGTGCCAGCAGAGGAGTTTCCTTCACTGAAGCTTTCTTT. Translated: CASRGVSFTEAFF.

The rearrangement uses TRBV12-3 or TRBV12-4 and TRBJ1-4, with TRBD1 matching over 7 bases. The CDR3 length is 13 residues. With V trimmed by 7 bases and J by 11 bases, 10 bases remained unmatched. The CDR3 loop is CASTLTGWEKLFF. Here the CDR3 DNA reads TGTGCCAGCACCCTGACAGGGTGGGAGAAACTGTTTTTT.

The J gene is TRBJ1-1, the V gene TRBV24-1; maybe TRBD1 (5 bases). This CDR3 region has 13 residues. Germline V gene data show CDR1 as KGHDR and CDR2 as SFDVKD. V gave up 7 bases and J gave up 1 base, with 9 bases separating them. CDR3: CATRSQGNTEAFF. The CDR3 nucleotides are TGTGCCACCAGAAGTCAGGGGAACACTGAAGCTTTCTTT.

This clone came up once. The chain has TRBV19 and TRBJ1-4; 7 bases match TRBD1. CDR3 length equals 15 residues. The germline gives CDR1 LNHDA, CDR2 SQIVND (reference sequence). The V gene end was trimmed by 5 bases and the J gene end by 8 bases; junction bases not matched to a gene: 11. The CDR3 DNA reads TGTGCCAGTAGTGCCCGACAGGGATCGGGCGAAAAACTGTTTTTT. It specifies CASSARQGSGEKLFF.

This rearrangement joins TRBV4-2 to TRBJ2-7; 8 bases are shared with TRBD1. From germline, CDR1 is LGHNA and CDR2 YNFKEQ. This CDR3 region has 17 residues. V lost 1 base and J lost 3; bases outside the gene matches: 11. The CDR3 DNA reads TGTGCCAGCAGCCAAGCTACAGACAGGGGTTTTTTCTACGAGCAGTACTTC. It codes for CASSQATDRGFFYEQYF.

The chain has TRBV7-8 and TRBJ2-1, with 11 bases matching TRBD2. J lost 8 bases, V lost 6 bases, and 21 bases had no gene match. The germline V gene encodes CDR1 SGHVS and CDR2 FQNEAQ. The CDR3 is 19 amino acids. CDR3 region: CASRRLRWSSGRREDEQFF. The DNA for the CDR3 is TGTGCCAGCAGGAGACTAAGGTGGTCTAGCGGGAGGAGAGAGGATGAGCAGTTCTTC.

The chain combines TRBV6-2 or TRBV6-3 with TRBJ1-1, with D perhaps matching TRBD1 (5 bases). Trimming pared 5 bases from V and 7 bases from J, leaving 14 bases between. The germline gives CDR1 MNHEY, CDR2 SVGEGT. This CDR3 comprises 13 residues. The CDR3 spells CASSLRIQGEAFF. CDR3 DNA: TGTGCCAGCAGTCTGCGGATCCAGGGTGAAGCTTTCTTT.

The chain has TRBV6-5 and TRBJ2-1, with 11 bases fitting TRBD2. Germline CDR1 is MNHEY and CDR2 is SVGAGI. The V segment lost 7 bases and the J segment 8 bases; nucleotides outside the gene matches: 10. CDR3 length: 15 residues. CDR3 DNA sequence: TGTGCCAGCAAGCGACTAGCGGGGAGGGACCATGAGCAGTTCTTC. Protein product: CASKRLAGRDHEQFF.

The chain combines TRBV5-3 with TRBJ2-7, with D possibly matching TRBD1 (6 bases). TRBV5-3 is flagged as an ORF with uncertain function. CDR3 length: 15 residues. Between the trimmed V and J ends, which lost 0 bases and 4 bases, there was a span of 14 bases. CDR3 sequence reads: CARSLGAGQSYEQYF. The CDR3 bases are TGTGCCAGAAGCTTGGGGGCTGGACAGAGTTACGAGCAGTACTTC.

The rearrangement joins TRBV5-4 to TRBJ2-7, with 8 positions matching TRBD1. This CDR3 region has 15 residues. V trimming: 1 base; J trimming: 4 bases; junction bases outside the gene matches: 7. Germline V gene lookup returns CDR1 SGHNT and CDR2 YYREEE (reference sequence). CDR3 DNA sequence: TGTGCCAGCAGCTTGTCGCAGGGGGCAGGGTACGAGCAGTACTTC. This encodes CASSLSQGAGYEQYF.

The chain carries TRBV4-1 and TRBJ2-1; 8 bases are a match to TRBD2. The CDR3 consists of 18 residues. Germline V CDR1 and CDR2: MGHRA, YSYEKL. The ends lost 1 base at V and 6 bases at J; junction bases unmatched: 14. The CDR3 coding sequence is TGCGCCAGCAGCCAAGTTGAGTTCGGCGGGGGGCGGGTCAATGAGCAGTTCTTC. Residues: CASSQVEFGGGRVNEQFF.

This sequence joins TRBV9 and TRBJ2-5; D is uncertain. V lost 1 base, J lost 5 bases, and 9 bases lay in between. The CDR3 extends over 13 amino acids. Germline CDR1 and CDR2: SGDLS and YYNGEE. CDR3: CASSVTPVETQYF. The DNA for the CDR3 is TGTGCCAGCAGCGTAACACCAGTGGAGACCCAGTACTTC. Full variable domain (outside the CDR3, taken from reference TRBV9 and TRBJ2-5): DSGVTQTPKHLITATGQRVTLRCSPRSGDLSVYWYQQSLDQGLQFLIQYYNGEERAKGNILERFSAQQFPDLHSELNLSSLELGDSALYFCASSVTPVETQYFGPGTRLLVL.

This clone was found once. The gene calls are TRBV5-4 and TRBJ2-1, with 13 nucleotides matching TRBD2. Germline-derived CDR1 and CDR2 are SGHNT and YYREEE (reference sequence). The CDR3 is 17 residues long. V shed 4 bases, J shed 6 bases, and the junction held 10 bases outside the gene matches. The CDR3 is CASSAGTSGTVGNEQFF. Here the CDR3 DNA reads TGTGCCAGCAGCGCTGGGACTAGCGGGACGGTGGGCAATGAGCAGTTCTTC.

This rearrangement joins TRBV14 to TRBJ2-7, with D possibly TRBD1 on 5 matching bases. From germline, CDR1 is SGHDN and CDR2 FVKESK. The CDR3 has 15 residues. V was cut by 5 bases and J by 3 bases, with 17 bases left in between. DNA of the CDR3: TGTGCCAGCAGCGATCCCAGGAAAGGACACTACGAGCAGTACTTC. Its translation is CASSDPRKGHYEQYF.

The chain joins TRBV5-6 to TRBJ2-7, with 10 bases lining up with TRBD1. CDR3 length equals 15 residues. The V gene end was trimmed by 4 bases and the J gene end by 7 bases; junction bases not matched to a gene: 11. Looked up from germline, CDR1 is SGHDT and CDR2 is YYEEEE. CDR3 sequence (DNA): TGTGCCAGCAGCGGCCGTCGACAGGGGGCTTTTGAGCAGTACTTC. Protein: CASSGRRQGAFEQYF.